The 17 T cell receptor beta chains below all came from one sample that was sequenced in a study of cytomegalovirus exposure and HLA in healthy donors. Researchers ran the PCR with 60 Vbeta and 13 Jbeta primers. Generated by immunoSEQ multiplex PCR, the TCRdb table keeps only in-frame clones and is missing some. The table lists around 100,000 clones, over 55% of them singletons. Sequencing used PBMCs. The origin of the receptors is a man between 18 and 29 years old in good health and CMV-seropositive.

V usage is TRBV19 and J usage is TRBJ1-4, with D perhaps matching TRBD1 (5 bases). Per the germline V gene, CDR1 is LNHDA and CDR2 is SQIVND (reference sequence). The CDR3 has 14 residues. Between the trimmed V and J ends, which lost 6 bases and 0 bases, there was a span of 8 bases. The CDR3 DNA reads as TGTGCCAGTAGCAAGACAGCAACTAATGAAAAACTGTTTTTT. Protein: CASSKTATNEKLFF. Combining the CDR3 with reference TRBV19 and TRBJ1-4 gives the whole variable domain DGGITQSPKYLFRKEGQNVTLSCEQNLNHDAMYWYRQDPGQGLRLIYYSQIVNDFQKGDIAEGYSVSREKKESFPLTVTSAQKNPTAFYLCASSKTATNEKLFFGSGTQLSVL.

This clone was picked up a small number of times. J is TRBJ1-5 and V is TRBV18, with a weak D call TRBD1 (6 bases). Germline CDR1 KGHSH, CDR2 LQKENI. This CDR3 has 13 residues. V gave up 3 bases and J gave up 4 bases, with 7 bases separating them. The CDR3 DNA reads TGTGCCAGCTCACCGACAGGAAATCAGCCCCAGCATTTT. Amino acid sequence: CASSPTGNQPQHF.

The rearrangement joins TRBV15 to TRBJ2-7, with 10 bases matching TRBD1. CDR1 and CDR2 (germline): LNHNV, YYDKDF (reference sequence). CDR3 size: 17 residues. J was trimmed by 2 bases and V by 0 bases; bases with no gene match: 7. Here the CDR3 reads CATSREAGTGVTYEQYF. The DNA for the CDR3 is TGTGCCACCAGCAGAGAAGCCGGGACAGGGGTTACCTACGAGCAGTACTTC.

The chain carries TRBV19 and TRBJ1-5, with TRBD1 identical over 8 bases. The germline V gene has CDR1 LNHDA and CDR2 SQIVND (reference sequence). The V segment lost 5 bases and the J segment 0 bases; nucleotides outside the gene matches: 6. The CDR3 extends over 16 amino acids. CDR3 DNA sequence: TGTGCCAGTAGTGTGGGACAGGTGTATAGCAATCAGCCCCAGCATTTT. Its translation: CASSVGQVYSNQPQHF.

This clone has just a few counts. CDR3 DNA: TGTGCCAGCAGTTACAGGGGGCAGGGTTCACCCCTCCACTTT. As protein: CASSYRGQGSPLHF. J is TRBJ1-6 and V is TRBV6-6, with 7 bases lining up with TRBD1. The J segment lost 9 bases and the V segment lost 2 bases, leaving 4 bases of the junction unmatched. CDR1 and CDR2 (germline): MNHNY, SVGAGI (reference sequence). CDR3 length: 14 residues.

In its sample, this clone was seen a few times. CDR3 protein: CASPNLPRGGYEQYF. Here the CDR3 DNA reads TGTGCCAGCCCAAACCTGCCGCGCGGTGGCTACGAGCAGTACTTC. This chain joins TRBV6-5 and TRBJ2-7; D gene ambiguous. CDR3 length: 15 residues. Germline V gene lookup returns CDR1 MNHEY and CDR2 SVGAGI. Between the trimmed V and J ends, which lost 8 bases and 3 bases, there was a span of 20 bases.

The CDR3 loop is CASSYSKGALPQHF. CDR3 coding DNA: TGTGCCAGCAGTTATTCGAAAGGGGCGCTGCCCCAGCATTTT. V usage is TRBV6-5 and J usage is TRBJ1-5; tentative D call: TRBD1 (5 bases). Germline values: CDR1 MNHEY, CDR2 SVGAGI. The CDR3 length is 14 residues. The V gene lost 3 bases and the J gene lost 9 bases, with 15 bases spanning the gap.

The V and J genes are TRBV5-1 and TRBJ1-1, with D uncertain. CDR1 is SGHRS and CDR2 is YFSETQ in the germline V gene. V gave up 1 base and J gave up 3 bases, with 10 bases separating them. The CDR3 is made up of 14 amino acids. The CDR3 DNA is TGCGCCAGCAGCTTGTCGGAGTCACACACTGAAGCTTTCTTT. This codes for CASSLSESHTEAFF.

V is TRBV7-9 and J is TRBJ1-2; 10 positions match TRBD1. Germline CDR1 SEHNR, CDR2 FQNEAQ (reference sequence). The CDR3 length is 19 residues. The trim removed 1 base at V and 0 bases at J, leaving 11 bases unmatched. Here the CDR3 DNA reads TGTGCCAGCAGCTTAGATGGGTTGACAGGGGGCTACGCTAACTATGGCTACACCTTC. This gives the protein CASSLDGLTGGYANYGYTF. The complete variable domain, with remaining parts taken from reference TRBV7-9 and TRBJ1-2, reads DTGVSQNPRHKITKRGQNVTFRCDPISEHNRLYWYRQTLGQGPEFLTYFQNEAQLEKSRLLSDRFSAERPKGSFSTLEIQRTEQGDSAMYLCASSLDGLTGGYANYGYTFGSGTRLTVV.

The chain employs TRBV5-1 and TRBJ2-7; D possibly corresponds to TRBD2 (6 bases). V shed 2 bases and J shed 4 bases, with 13 bases lying between them. Germline lookup yields CDR1 SGHRS and CDR2 YFSETQ. The CDR3 covers 14 residues. As DNA, the CDR3 is TGCGCCAGCAGCTTCGGAGGGACCAGTTACGAGCAGTACTTC. This codes for CASSFGGTSYEQYF.

The chain couples TRBV30 to TRBJ1-1; the D gene is possibly TRBD1 (5 bases). The CDR3 extends over 14 amino acids. V was pared by 1 base and J by 1 base, with 10 bases between. Germline V gives CDR1 GTSNPN, CDR2 SVGIG (reference sequence). The chain's CDR3 is CAWSGGRRNTEAFF. CDR3 DNA: TGTGCCTGGAGTGGGGGCCGACGGAACACTGAAGCTTTCTTT.

This clone was recorded once. The chain couples TRBV7-2 to TRBJ1-4, with no clear D. Looked up from germline, CDR1 is SGHTA and CDR2 is FQGNSA. The CDR3 runs 16 residues. V lost 3 bases and J lost 0, with 11 bases in between. Here the CDR3 DNA reads TGTGCCAGCAGCTTTAAAATATCGGCAACTAATGAAAAACTGTTTTTT. Its protein is CASSFKISATNEKLFF.

There are many counts of this clone. The rearrangement links TRBV19 to TRBJ1-2; 11 nucleotides agree with TRBD1. Germline CDR1 is LNHDA and CDR2 is SQIVND (reference sequence). V dropped 8 bases and J dropped 4; count of bases not matched to a gene: 3. The CDR3 sequence is 13 residues long. In DNA, the CDR3 is TGTGCCAGTTCAGGGACAGGGGGCTATGGCTACACCTTC. Translating gives CASSGTGGYGYTF.

V gene TRBV15 combines with J gene TRBJ2-2, with D possibly TRBD1 on 6 matching bases. The CDR3 loop spans 15 amino acids. From germline, CDR1 is LNHNV and CDR2 YYDKDF (reference sequence). V dropped 4 bases and J dropped 4 bases, with 13 bases sitting between them. The CDR3 DNA reads TGTGCCACCAGCACCACAGGGTTGGGCACCGGGGAGCTGTTTTTT. Translation gives CATSTTGLGTGELFF.

The chain carries TRBV19 and TRBJ2-1, with D maybe TRBD2 (5 bases). The CDR3 contains 15 residues. The V end lost 5 bases, the J end lost 3 bases, and 14 bases lay between the germline ends. Per the germline V gene, CDR1 is LNHDA and CDR2 is SQIVND (reference sequence). The CDR3 sequence is CASSFSSGGYNEQFF. DNA of the CDR3: TGTGCCAGTAGTTTCTCGAGCGGAGGCTACAATGAGCAGTTCTTC.

Here the CDR3 reads CASSLEQGSLGFYEQYF. As DNA, the CDR3 is TGCGCCAGCAGCTTGGAACAGGGTAGTCTGGGTTTCTACGAGCAGTACTTC. The chain couples TRBV5-1 to TRBJ2-7; tentatively, D is TRBD1 (6 bases). CDR3 size: 17 residues. Germline V lookup: CDR1 SGHRS, CDR2 YFSETQ. Trimming shortened V by 0 bases and J by 3 bases, and 19 bases separated the two germline ends.

The chain uses TRBV7-9 and TRBJ2-3; TRBD2 matches at 7 bases. The CDR3 sequence is 14 residues long. V lost 4 bases, J lost 3 bases, and 4 bases stayed unmatched. Germline V gene sequence: CDR1 SEHNR, CDR2 FQNEAQ (reference sequence). CDR3 DNA: TGTGCCAGCAGCTCCGGGGGGTGGACAGATACGCAGTATTTT. It translates to CASSSGGWTDTQYF.